A selection of T cell receptor beta chains follows, all from one sample in a study of PD-1 blockade in classical Hodgkin lymphoma. The repertoire was sequenced with immunoSEQ multiplex PCR; TCRdb's copy has only in-frame clones and lacks some. Of tens of thousands of clones listed, under 95% are singletons. The sample consisted of peripheral blood mononuclear cells (PBMCs), taken at baseline. These receptors all stem from a human donor with classical Hodgkin lymphoma. CDR3s include the opening cysteine and the closing phenylalanine or tryptophan. The order of the fields is clone size, D gene, J gene, V gene, CDR3 protein, CDR3 DNA. The D gene is left open where the match is weak. Clone sizes are given selectively: once, few, many, or a class where the clone is expanded.

once | NA | TRBJ2-2 | TRBV19 | CASSIHPGAGTGELFF | TGTGCCAGTAGTATTCACCCAGGAGCGGGCACCGGGGAGCTGTTTTTT
NA | TRBD2 | TRBJ2-7 | TRBV18 | CASSPLAGDRSYEQYF | TGTGCCAGCTCACCACTAGCGGGAGATCGCTCCTACGAGCAGTACTTC
few | NA | TRBJ1-3 | TRBV9 | CASSPGGFSGNTIYF | TGTGCCAGCAGCCCCGGGGGCTTCTCTGGAAACACCATATATTTT
few | TRBD2 | TRBJ2-2 | TRBV7-8 | CASSGQGLALISGELFF | TGTGCCAGCAGCGGACAGGGACTAGCGTTAATATCCGGGGAGCTGTTTTTT
NA | NA | TRBJ2-1 | TRBV4-1 | CASSQDTTLEGRQPEFF | TGCGCCAGCAGCCAAGATACCACACTAGAAGGGCGACAGCCGGAGTTCTTC
NA | TRBD1 | TRBJ2-7 | TRBV9 | CASSEGQGAYEQYF | TGTGCCAGCAGCGAAGGACAGGGCGCCTACGAGCAGTACTTC
NA | TRBD2 | TRBJ2-7 | TRBV27 | CASSLAGGVYEQYF | TGTGCCAGCAGTTTAGCCGGGGGGGTGTACGAGCAGTACTTC
NA | NA | TRBJ2-7 | TRBV21-1 | CASSAPLEGGRGYEQYF | TGTGCCAGCAGCGCCCCGTTGGAGGGCGGGAGGGGCTACGAGCAGTACTTC
NA | NA | TRBJ2-5 | TRBV5-8 | CASRTEYQETQYF | TGTGCCAGCAGGACAGAGTACCAAGAGACCCAGTACTTC
NA | NA | TRBJ1-4 | TRBV28 | CASSSPGLFSTNEKLFF | TGTGCCAGCAGTTCCCCAGGGCTATTTTCAACTAATGAAAAACTGTTTTTT
NA | TRBD1 | TRBJ2-7 | TRBV28 | CASIGTVAYEQYF | TGTGCCAGTATCGGGACAGTAGCCTACGAGCAGTACTTC
NA | NA | TRBJ1-3 | TRBV7-6 | CASSLTGRRSGNTIYF | TGTGCCAGCAGCCTCACAGGGAGGAGGTCTGGAAACACCATATATTTT
NA | NA | TRBJ2-5 | TRBV15 | CATREQGSETQYF | TGTGCCACCAGGGAACAGGGAAGTGAGACCCAGTACTTC
NA | NA | TRBJ2-7 | TRBV28 | CASSRSYEQYF | TGTGCCAGCAGTAGGAGTTACGAGCAGTACTTC
few | NA | TRBJ1-2 | TRBV29-1 | CSVVRGEDGYTF | TGCAGCGTTGTAAGGGGGGAGGATGGCTACACCTTC
NA | NA | TRBJ1-1 | TRBV7-6 | CASSLVRNTEAFF | TGTGCCAGCAGCTTAGTCAGGAACACTGAAGCTTTCTTT
NA | NA | TRBJ1-1 | TRBV14 | CASSQDLFRDTEAFF | TGTGCCAGCAGCCAAGACCTCTTCCGGGACACTGAAGCTTTCTTT
NA | NA | TRBJ2-3 | TRBV7-9 | CASSLWENTDTQYF | TGTGCCAGCAGCCTCTGGGAAAACACAGATACGCAGTATTTT
NA | NA | TRBJ1-5 | TRBV7-9 | CASSPGMNQPQHF | TGTGCCAGCAGTCCGGGGATGAATCAGCCCCAGCATTTT
NA | TRBD1 | TRBJ1-2 | TRBV5-6 | CASSATGTNYGYTF | TGTGCCAGCAGCGCGACAGGGACTAACTATGGCTACACCTTC
NA | NA | TRBJ2-2 | TRBV5-4 | CASSSQGWSGELFF | TGTGCCAGCAGCTCACAGGGCTGGTCCGGGGAGCTGTTTTTT
NA | TRBD1 | TRBJ1-5 | TRBV7-9 | CASSSGTGANQPQHF | TGTGCCAGCAGCTCCGGGACAGGCGCCAATCAGCCCCAGCATTTT
NA | NA | TRBJ2-3 | TRBV13 | CASSQQFGRGFIDTQYF | TGTGCCAGCAGCCAGCAGTTCGGCAGGGGATTTATAGATACGCAGTATTTT
NA | TRBD1 | TRBJ1-6 | TRBV7-9 | CASSPLQTGDGPNF | TGTGCCAGCAGCCCTCTCCAGACAGGGGACGGACCCAACTTT
NA | NA | TRBJ1-5 | TRBV28 | CATTWGGAFSNQPQHF | TGTGCCACCACCTGGGGGGGGGCGTTTAGCAATCAGCCCCAGCATTTT
NA | NA | TRBJ1-6 | TRBV5-1 | CASSPGGDNSPLHF | TGCGCCAGCAGCCCCGGGGGGGATAATTCACCCCTCCACTTT
NA | NA | TRBJ2-3 | TRBV5-1 | CASSSVPSTDTQYF | TGCGCCAGCAGCTCCGTCCCTTCCACAGATACGCAGTATTTT
once | TRBD2 | TRBJ2-4 | TRBV19 | CASSIGGGYDIQYF | TGTGCCAGTAGTATTGGCGGGGGGTATGACATTCAGTACTTC
NA | NA | TRBJ1-4 | TRBV5-5 | CASHRQISTNEKLFF | TGTGCCAGCCACCGACAGATCTCAACTAATGAAAAACTGTTTTTT
NA | TRBD1 | TRBJ1-2 | TRBV19 | CASSRQGPYGYTF | TGTGCCAGTAGCCGACAGGGGCCCTATGGCTACACCTTC
NA | NA | TRBJ2-3 | TRBV6-5 | CASSRGFTDTQYF | TGTGCCAGCTCTCGGGGATTCACAGATACGCAGTATTTT
NA | NA | TRBJ1-5 | TRBV19 | CASSMMGRSNQPQHF | TGTGCCAGTAGTATGATGGGCAGGAGCAATCAGCCCCAGCATTTT
once | NA | TRBJ1-2 | TRBV18 | CASSPNPGALEGYTF | TGTGCCAGCTCACCTAATCCGGGGGCTTTGGAGGGCTACACCTTC
NA | NA | TRBJ2-3 | TRBV6-5 | CATHGRDTQYF | TGTGCCACCCATGGACGGGATACGCAGTATTTT
NA | NA | TRBJ2-5 | TRBV27 | CASSFGAGETQYF | TGTGCCAGCAGTTTTGGGGCGGGGGAGACCCAGTACTTC
NA | NA | TRBJ2-5 | TRBV5-4 | CASGLEVAGGGTQYF | TGTGCCAGCGGTTTGGAGGTGGCCGGAGGAGGGACCCAGTACTTC
NA | NA | TRBJ1-1 | TRBV27 | CASRTGLLNTEAFF | TGTGCCAGCAGAACTGGCCTCCTGAACACTGAAGCTTTCTTT
NA | NA | TRBJ1-3 | TRBV7-2 | CASTFSSGNTIYF | TGTGCCAGCACTTTTAGCTCTGGAAACACCATATATTTT
few | NA | TRBJ1-4 | TRBV30 | CAWSVRANEKLFF | TGTGCCTGGAGTGTTCGCGCTAATGAAAAACTGTTTTTT